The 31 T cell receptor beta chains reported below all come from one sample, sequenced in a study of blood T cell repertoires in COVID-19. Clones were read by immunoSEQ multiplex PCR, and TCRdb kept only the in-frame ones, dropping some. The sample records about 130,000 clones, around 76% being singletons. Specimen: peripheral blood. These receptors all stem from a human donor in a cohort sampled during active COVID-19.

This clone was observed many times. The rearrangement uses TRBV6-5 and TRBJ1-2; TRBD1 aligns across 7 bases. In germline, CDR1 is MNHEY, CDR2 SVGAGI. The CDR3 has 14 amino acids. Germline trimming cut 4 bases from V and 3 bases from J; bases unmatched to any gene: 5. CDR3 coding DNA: TGTGCCAGCAGTTCGGGGGACAGAGACTATGGCTACACCTTC. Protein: CASSSGDRDYGYTF.

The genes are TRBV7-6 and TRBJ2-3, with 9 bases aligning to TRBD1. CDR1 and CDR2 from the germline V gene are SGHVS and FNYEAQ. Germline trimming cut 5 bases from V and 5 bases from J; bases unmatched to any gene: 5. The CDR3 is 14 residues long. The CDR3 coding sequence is TGTGCCAGCAGCCAAGGACAGGGGCGAGATACGCAGTATTTT. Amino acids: CASSQGQGRDTQYF.

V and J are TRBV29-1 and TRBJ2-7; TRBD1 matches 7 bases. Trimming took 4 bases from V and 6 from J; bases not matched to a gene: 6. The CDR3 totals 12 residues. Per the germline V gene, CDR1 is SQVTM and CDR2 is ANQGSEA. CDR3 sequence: CSVGTGQREQYF. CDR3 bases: TGCAGCGTTGGGACAGGCCAGCGCGAGCAGTACTTC.

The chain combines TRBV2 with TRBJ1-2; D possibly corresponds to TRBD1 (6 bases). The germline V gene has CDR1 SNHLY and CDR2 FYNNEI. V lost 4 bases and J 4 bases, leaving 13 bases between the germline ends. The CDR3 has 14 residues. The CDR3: CASSGGRGIYGYTF. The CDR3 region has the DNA TGTGCCAGCAGTGGGGGGCGGGGGATCTATGGCTACACCTTC.

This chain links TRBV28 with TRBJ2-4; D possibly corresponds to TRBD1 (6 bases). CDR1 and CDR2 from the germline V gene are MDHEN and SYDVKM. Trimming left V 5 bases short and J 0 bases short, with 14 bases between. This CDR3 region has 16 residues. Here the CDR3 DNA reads TGTGCCAGCAGTAGTGCAGGGGTTTTAGCCAAAAACATTCAGTACTTC. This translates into CASSSAGVLAKNIQYF.

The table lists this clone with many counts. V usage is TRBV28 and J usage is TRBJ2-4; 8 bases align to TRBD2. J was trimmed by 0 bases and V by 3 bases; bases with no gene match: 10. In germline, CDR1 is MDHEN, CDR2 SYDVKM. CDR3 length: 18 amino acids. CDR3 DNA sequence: TGTGCCAGCAGTTTTCCCCAGCGGGGGCCCCTAGCCAAAAACATTCAGTACTTC. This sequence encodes CASSFPQRGPLAKNIQYF.

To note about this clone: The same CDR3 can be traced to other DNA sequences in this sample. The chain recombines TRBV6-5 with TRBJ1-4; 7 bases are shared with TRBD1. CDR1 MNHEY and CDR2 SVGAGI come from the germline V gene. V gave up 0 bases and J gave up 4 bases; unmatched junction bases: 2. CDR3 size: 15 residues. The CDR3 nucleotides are TGTGCCAGCAGTTACTCGGGACAGATTAATGAAAAACTGTTTTTT. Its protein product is CASSYSGQINEKLFF.

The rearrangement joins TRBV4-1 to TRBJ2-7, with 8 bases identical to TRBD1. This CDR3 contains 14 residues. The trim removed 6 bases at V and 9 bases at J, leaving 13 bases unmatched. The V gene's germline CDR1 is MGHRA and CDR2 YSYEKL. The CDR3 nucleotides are TGCGCCAGCAGGGACAGGGAAGGCTTCGGGGGGCAGTACTTC. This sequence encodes CASRDREGFGGQYF.

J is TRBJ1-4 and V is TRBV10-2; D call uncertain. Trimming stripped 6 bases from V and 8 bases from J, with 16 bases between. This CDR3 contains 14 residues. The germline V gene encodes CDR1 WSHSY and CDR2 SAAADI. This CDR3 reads CASRKAGAAEKLFF. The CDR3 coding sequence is TGCGCCAGCAGGAAGGCTGGTGCGGCGGAAAAACTGTTTTTT.

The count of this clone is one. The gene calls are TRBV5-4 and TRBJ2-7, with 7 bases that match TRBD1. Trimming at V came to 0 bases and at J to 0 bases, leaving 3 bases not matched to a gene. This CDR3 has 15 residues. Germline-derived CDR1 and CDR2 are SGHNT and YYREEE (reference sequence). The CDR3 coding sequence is TGTGCCAGCAGCTTGGGACAGGGAATCTCCTACGAGCAGTACTTC. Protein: CASSLGQGISYEQYF.

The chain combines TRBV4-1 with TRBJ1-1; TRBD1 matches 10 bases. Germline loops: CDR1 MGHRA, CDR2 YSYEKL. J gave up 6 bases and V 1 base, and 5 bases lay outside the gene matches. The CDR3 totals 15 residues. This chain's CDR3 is CASSQARTGGSEAFF. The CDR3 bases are TGCGCCAGCAGCCAAGCTAGGACAGGGGGATCTGAAGCTTTCTTT.

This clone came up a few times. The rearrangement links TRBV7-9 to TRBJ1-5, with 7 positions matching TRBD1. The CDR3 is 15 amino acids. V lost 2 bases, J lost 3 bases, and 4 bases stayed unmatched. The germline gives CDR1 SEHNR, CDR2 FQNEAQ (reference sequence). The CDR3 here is CASSLHTGVNQPQHF. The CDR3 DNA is TGTGCCAGCAGCTTACATACAGGGGTCAATCAGCCCCAGCATTTT.

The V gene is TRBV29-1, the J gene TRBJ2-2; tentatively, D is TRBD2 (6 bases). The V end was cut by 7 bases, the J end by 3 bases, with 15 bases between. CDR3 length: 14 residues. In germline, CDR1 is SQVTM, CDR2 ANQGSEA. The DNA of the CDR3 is TGCAGCGCGGCGCTGGGGGGTGACACCGGGGAGCTGTTTTTT. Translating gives CSAALGGDTGELFF.

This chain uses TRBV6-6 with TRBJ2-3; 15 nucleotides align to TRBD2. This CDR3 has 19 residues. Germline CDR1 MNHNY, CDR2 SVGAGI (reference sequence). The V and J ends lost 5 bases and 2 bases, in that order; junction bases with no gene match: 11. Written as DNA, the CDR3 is TGTGCCAGCAGTCCCGGGACTAGCGGGGGGTATGAGTACACAGATACGCAGTATTTT. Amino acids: CASSPGTSGGYEYTDTQYF.

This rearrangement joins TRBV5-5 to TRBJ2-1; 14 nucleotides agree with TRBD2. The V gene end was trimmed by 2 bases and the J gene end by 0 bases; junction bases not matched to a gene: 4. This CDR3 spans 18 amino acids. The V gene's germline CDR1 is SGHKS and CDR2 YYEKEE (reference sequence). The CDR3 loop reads CASSFGLAGGLSYNEQFF. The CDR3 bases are TGTGCCAGCAGCTTCGGACTAGCGGGGGGCCTCTCCTACAATGAGCAGTTCTTC. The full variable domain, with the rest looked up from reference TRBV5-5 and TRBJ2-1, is DAGVTQSPTHLIKTRGQQVTLRCSPISGHKSVSWYQQVLGQGPQFIFQYYEKEERGRGNFPDRFSARQFPNYSSELNVNALLLGDSALYLCASSFGLAGGLSYNEQFFGPGTRLTVL.

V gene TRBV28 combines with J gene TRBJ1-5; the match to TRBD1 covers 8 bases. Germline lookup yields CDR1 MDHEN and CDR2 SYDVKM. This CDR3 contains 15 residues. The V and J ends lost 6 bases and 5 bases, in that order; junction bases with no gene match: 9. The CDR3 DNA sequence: TGTGCCAGCAGCTCTGACAGGGGCCGGGATCAGCCCCAGCATTTT. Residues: CASSSDRGRDQPQHF.

The CDR3: CASSSRGETQYF. CDR3 bases: TGTGCCAGCAGCTCCAGAGGGGAGACCCAGTACTTC. The chain couples TRBV7-8 to TRBJ2-5, with D possibly matching TRBD2 (5 bases). The V gene's germline CDR1 is SGHVS and CDR2 FQNEAQ. This CDR3 has 12 residues. V lost 4 bases and J lost 5, with 8 bases in between.

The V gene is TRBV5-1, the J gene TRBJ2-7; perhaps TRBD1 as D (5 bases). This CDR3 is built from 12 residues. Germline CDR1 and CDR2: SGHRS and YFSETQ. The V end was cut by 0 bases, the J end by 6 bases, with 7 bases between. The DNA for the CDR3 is TGCGCCAGCAGCTTGGAAGGGGCCGAGCAGTACTTC. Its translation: CASSLEGAEQYF.

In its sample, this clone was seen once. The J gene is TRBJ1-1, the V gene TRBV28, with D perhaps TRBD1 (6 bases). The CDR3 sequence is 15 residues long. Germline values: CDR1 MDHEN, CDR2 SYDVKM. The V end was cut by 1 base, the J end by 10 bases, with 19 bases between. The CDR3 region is CASSLYERGRGGAFF. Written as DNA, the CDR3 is TGTGCCAGCAGTTTATATGAGCGGGGGCGCGGTGGAGCTTTCTTT.

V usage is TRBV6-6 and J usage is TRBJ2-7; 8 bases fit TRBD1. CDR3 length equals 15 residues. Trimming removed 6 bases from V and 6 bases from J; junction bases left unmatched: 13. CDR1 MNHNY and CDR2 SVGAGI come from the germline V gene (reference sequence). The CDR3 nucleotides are TGTGCCAGCAGCCGATCCGGCGACAGGGGAGCCGAGCAGTACTTC. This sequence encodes CASSRSGDRGAEQYF.

The CDR3 sequence is CASSNDRPSYNEQFF. The DNA of the CDR3 is TGTGCCAGCAGTAACGACAGACCCTCCTACAATGAGCAGTTCTTC. The genes are TRBV6-6 and TRBJ2-1; D possibly corresponds to TRBD1 (5 bases). The CDR3 runs to 15 residues. Germline values: CDR1 MNHNY, CDR2 SVGAGI (reference sequence). V shed 5 bases and J shed 0 bases, with 11 bases lying between them.

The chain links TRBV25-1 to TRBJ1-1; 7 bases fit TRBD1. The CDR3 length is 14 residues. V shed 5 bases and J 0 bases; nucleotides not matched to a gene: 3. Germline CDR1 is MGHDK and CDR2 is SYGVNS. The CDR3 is CASSRGQMNTEAFF. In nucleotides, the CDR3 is TGTGCCAGCAGTCGGGGACAGATGAACACTGAAGCTTTCTTT. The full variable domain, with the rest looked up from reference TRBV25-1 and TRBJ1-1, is EADIYQTPRYLVIGTGKKITLECSQTMGHDKMYWYQQDPGMELHLIHYSYGVNSTEKGDLSSESTVSRIRTEHFPLTLESARPSHTSQYLCASSRGQMNTEAFFGQGTRLTVV.

The CDR3 loop reads CASSPDPGQASYEQYF. The CDR3 DNA follows: TGTGCCAGCAGTCCCGATCCTGGACAAGCATCCTACGAGCAGTACTTC. The chain couples TRBV6-6 to TRBJ2-7, with D possibly matching TRBD1 (5 bases). The CDR3 has 16 amino acids. Trimming removed 5 bases from V and 1 base from J, with 18 bases in between. The germline CDR1 and CDR2 sequences are MNHNY and SVGAGI (reference sequence).

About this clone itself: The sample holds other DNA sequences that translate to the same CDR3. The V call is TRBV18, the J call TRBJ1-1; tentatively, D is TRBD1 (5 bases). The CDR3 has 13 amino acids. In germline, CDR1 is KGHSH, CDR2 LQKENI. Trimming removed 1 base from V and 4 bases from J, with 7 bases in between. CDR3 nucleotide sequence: TGTGCCAGCTCACCACTCCAGGGCACTGAAGCTTTCTTT. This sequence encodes CASSPLQGTEAFF. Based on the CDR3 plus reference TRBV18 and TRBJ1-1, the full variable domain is NAGVMQNPRHLVRRRGQEARLRCSPMKGHSHVYWYRQLPEEGLKFMVYLQKENIIDESGMPKERFSAEFPKEGPSILRIQQVVRGDSAAYFCASSPLQGTEAFFGQGTRLTVV.

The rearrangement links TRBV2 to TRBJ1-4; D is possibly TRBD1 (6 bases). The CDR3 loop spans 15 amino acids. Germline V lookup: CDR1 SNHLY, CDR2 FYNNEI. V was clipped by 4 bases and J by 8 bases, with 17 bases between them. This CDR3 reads CASSATGATGEKLFF. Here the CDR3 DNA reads TGTGCCAGCAGTGCGACAGGCGCCACGGGGGAAAAACTGTTTTTT.

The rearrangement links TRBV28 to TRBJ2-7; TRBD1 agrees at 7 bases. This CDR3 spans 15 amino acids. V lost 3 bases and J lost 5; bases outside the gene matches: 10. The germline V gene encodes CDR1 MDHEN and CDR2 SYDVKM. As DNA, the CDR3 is TGTGCCAGCAGTTTCCTCGAGACAGGGAACCACGAGCAGTACTTC. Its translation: CASSFLETGNHEQYF.

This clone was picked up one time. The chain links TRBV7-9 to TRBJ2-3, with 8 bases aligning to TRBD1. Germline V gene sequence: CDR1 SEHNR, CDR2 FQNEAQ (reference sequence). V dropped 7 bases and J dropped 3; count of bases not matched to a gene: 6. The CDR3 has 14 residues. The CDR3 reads CASTTGTGTDTQYF. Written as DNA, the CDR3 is TGTGCCAGCACTACCGGGACAGGTACAGATACGCAGTATTTT.

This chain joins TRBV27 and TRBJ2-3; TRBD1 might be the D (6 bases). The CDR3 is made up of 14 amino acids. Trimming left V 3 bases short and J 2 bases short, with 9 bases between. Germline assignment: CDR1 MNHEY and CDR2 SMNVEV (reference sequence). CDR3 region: CASSLTGYTDTQYF. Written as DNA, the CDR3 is TGTGCCAGCAGTTTGACAGGCTACACAGATACGCAGTATTTT.

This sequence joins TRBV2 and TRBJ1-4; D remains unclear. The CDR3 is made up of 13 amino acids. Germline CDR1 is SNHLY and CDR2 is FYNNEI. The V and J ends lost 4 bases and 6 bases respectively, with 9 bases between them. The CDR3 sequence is CASSGGWDEKLFF. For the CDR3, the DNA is TGTGCCAGCAGTGGAGGGTGGGATGAAAAACTGTTTTTT.

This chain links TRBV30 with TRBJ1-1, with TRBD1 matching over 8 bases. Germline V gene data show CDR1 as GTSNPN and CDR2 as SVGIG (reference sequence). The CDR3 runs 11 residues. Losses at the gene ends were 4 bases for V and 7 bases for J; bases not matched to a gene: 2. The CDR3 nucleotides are TGTGCCTGGACTGGACAGGGTGAAGCTTTCTTT. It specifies CAWTGQGEAFF.

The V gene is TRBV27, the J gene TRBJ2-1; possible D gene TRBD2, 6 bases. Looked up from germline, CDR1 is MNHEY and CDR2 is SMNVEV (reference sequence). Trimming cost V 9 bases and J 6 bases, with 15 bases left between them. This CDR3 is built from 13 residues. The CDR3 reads CASSIRGGNEQFF. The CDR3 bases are TGTGCCAGTTCCATAAGGGGAGGCAATGAGCAGTTCTTC.